This TCR beta chain appears in the sequencing data of a study of OX40 agonist ivuxolimab in advanced cancers. The study, taken as a whole, reports: Both blood CD4+ and CD8+ T cells showed clonal growth by week 6 at 0.1 to 3.0 mg/kg.

V lost 5 bases to trimming and J lost 5 bases; unmatched junction nucleotides: 6. The CDR3 loop spans 15 amino acids. Germline V gene data show CDR1 as WSHSY and CDR2 as SAAADI. Measured with immunoSEQ multiplex PCR; TCRdb has only the in-frame clones, and not every one. This table holds fewer than 75,000 clones, over 80% found once. This clone showed up just a few times. Its antigen is currently unknown. The receptor's source is an adult with an advanced solid tumor such as melanoma, head and neck, liver or kidney cancer. The sequenced sample was CD4+ or CD8+ T cells sorted from blood, obtained in a trial of the OX40 agonist ivuxolimab. This chain joins TRBV10-2 and TRBJ2-3; 11 bases agree with TRBD2. The CDR3 is CASSLAGGGGDTQYF. CDR3 nucleotide sequence: TGCGCCAGCAGTTTAGCGGGAGGGGGCGGAGATACGCAGTATTTT.